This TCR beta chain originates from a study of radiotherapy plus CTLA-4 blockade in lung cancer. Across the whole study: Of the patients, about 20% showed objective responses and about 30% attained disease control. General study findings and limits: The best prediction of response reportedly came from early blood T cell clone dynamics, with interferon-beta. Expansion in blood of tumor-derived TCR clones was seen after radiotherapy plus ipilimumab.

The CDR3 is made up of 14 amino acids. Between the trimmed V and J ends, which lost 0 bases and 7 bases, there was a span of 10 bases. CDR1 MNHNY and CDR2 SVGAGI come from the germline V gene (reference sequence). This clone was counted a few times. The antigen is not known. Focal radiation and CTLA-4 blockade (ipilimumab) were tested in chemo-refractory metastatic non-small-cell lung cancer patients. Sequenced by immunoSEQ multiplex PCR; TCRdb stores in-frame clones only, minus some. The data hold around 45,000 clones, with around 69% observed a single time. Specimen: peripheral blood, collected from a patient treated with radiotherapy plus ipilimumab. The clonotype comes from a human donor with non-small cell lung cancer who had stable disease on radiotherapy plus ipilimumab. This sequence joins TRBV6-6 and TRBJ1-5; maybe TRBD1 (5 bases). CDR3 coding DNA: TGTGCCAGCAGTTACTCCGGGGGTCTCCAGCCCCAGCATTTT. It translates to CASSYSGGLQPQHF.